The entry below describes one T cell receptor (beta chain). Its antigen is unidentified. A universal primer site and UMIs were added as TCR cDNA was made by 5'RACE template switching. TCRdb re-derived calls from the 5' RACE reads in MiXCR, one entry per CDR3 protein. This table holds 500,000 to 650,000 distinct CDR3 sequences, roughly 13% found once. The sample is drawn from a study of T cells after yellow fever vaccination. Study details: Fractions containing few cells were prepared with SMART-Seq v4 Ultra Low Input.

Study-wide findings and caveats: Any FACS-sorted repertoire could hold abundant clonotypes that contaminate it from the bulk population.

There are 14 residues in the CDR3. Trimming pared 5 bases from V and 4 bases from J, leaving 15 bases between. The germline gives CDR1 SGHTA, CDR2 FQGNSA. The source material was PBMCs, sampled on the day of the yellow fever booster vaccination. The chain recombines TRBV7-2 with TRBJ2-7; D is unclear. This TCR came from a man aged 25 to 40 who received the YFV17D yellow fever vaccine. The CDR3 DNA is TGTGCCAGCAGCCCGAGTGCGGTTAGATACGAGCAGTACTTC. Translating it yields CASSPSAVRYEQYF.